Shown below are 14 T cell receptor beta chains from a single sample sequenced in a study of somatic mutations in cytotoxic T cells in rheumatoid arthritis. Generated by immunoSEQ multiplex PCR, the TCRdb table keeps only in-frame clones and is missing some. The sample lists approximately 18,000 clones; 75% to 90% were seen once. What was sequenced was CD8+ T cells sorted from blood. The source of these receptors is an adult with rheumatoid arthritis.

The DNA for the CDR3 is TGTGCCAGCAGCGTAGCTCGGCTAGCGGAAGGTTACAATGAGCAGTTCTTC. Translation: CASSVARLAEGYNEQFF. This sequence joins TRBV9 and TRBJ2-1; 7 bases align to TRBD2. Germline V gene data show CDR1 as SGDLS and CDR2 as YYNGEE. The CDR3 is made up of 17 amino acids. V trimming: 0 bases; J trimming: 4 bases; junction bases outside the gene matches: 10.

V gene TRBV7-2 combines with J gene TRBJ1-3; D possibly corresponds to TRBD1 (5 bases). CDR3 length equals 16 residues. V lost 6 bases and J lost 4, with 19 bases in between. The germline gives CDR1 SGHTA, CDR2 FQGNSA. This CDR3 reads CASRTSQGIRGNTIYF. CDR3 coding DNA: TGTGCCAGCAGGACGTCCCAGGGAATCCGCGGAAACACCATATATTTT.

This chain uses TRBV7-6 with TRBJ1-2; 12 bases map to TRBD1. This CDR3 region has 14 residues. Germline CDR1 is SGHVS and CDR2 is FNYEAQ. J was trimmed by 6 bases and V by 5 bases; bases with no gene match: 4. This CDR3 is CASSGTGGLHGYTF. CDR3 DNA sequence: TGTGCCAGCAGCGGGACAGGGGGCTTACATGGCTACACCTTC.

The chain is built from TRBV11-2 and TRBJ1-2; possibly TRBD1 for D (5 bases). V lost 4 bases to trimming and J lost 4 bases, with 7 bases between them. This CDR3 spans 12 amino acids. From germline, CDR1 is SGHAT and CDR2 FQNNGV. The CDR3 nucleotides read TGTGCCAGCAGCTCCGACAGCTATGGCTACACCTTC. Its translation is CASSSDSYGYTF.

The rearrangement uses TRBV29-1 and TRBJ2-3, with D perhaps TRBD2 (5 bases). V was cut by 4 bases and J by 6 bases, with 11 bases left in between. The length of the CDR3 is 12 residues. The germline V gene has CDR1 SQVTM and CDR2 ANQGSEA. The CDR3 reads CSVGYRGDTQYF. CDR3 DNA sequence: TGCAGCGTTGGATACAGAGGGGATACGCAGTATTTT.

The genes are TRBV4-1 and TRBJ2-3, with 15 bases matching TRBD2. V lost 0 bases, J lost 4 bases, and 2 bases stayed unmatched. This CDR3 has 17 amino acids. Germline CDR1 is MGHRA and CDR2 is YSYEKL. DNA of the CDR3: TGCGCCAGCAGCCAAGAAGGACTAGCGGGGGGGCCAGATACGCAGTATTTT. Amino acid sequence: CASSQEGLAGGPDTQYF.

The chain links TRBV11-3 to TRBJ1-1; D is possibly TRBD1 (5 bases). Trimming cost V 3 bases and J 5 bases, with 10 bases left between them. The CDR3 has 13 residues. CDR1 and CDR2 (germline): SGHNT, YENEEA. CDR3 residues: CASSLGRGTEAFF. The CDR3 coding sequence is TGTGCCAGCAGCTTGGGGCGGGGGACTGAAGCTTTCTTT.

V and J are TRBV21-1 and TRBJ1-1. TRBV21-1 is a pseudogene segment. The CDR3 runs to 12 residues. The CDR3, as DNA: TGTGCCAGCCGCCATCGGTGCACTGAAGCTTTCTTT. Its protein product is CASRHRCTEAFF.

J is TRBJ2-1 and V is TRBV7-3, with D maybe TRBD2 (6 bases). The CDR3 totals 13 residues. The V gene's germline CDR1 is SGHTA and CDR2 FQGTGA. Trimming removed 3 bases at V and 8 bases at J, with 11 bases between. CDR3 protein: CASSFGGYDEQFF. The CDR3 nucleotides read TGTGCCAGCAGCTTTGGAGGGTATGATGAGCAGTTCTTC.

The table lists this clone with a few counts. The J gene is TRBJ1-1, the V gene TRBV19; D is ambiguous. Germline CDR1 reads LNHDA; CDR2 reads SQIVND (reference sequence). This CDR3 contains 13 residues. V lost 5 bases and J 3 bases, leaving 10 bases between the germline ends. CDR3 amino acids: CASSSGTHTEAFF. Written as DNA, the CDR3 is TGTGCCAGTAGTTCTGGAACCCACACTGAAGCTTTCTTT.

The V call is TRBV6-5, the J call TRBJ2-1, with D unresolved. V was cut by 5 bases and J by 4 bases, with 12 bases left in between. The CDR3 is 14 amino acids. Germline V gene sequence: CDR1 MNHEY, CDR2 SVGAGI. The CDR3 region is CASSTRSPYNEQFF. CDR3 DNA sequence: TGTGCCAGCAGTACCAGGTCCCCATACAATGAGCAGTTCTTC.

The chain recombines TRBV2 with TRBJ2-5, with D tentatively TRBD2 (6 bases). The CDR3 contains 16 residues. Germline CDR1 is SNHLY and CDR2 is FYNNEI. Between the trimmed V and J ends, which lost 0 bases and 5 bases, there was a span of 16 bases. The CDR3 nucleotides read TGTGCCAGCAGTGAAGCGCGGGGCCACCGCGGGGAGACCCAGTACTTC. This translates into CASSEARGHRGETQYF.

This clone was detected once. V usage is TRBV2 and J usage is TRBJ2-5; D not resolved. Per the germline V gene, CDR1 is SNHLY and CDR2 is FYNNEI. Trimming took 3 bases from V and 0 from J, leaving 8 bases between them. CDR3 length equals 14 residues. As DNA, the CDR3 is TGTGCCAGCAGTGACCCTCAAGACCAAGAGACCCAGTACTTC. This translates into CASSDPQDQETQYF.

This clone was recorded only once. V usage is TRBV6-1 and J usage is TRBJ1-6, with a possible D match to TRBD1 (5 bases). The germline gives CDR1 MNHNS, CDR2 SASEGT. Trimming cost V 3 bases and J 0 bases, with 15 bases left between them. The CDR3 length is 18 residues. CDR3 in amino acids: CASSERDSLASYNSPLHF. In nucleotides, the CDR3 is TGTGCCAGCAGTGAGAGGGACTCTCTGGCCTCCTATAATTCACCCCTCCACTTT.